These T cell receptor beta chains were read from a single sample in a study of CD8+ T cells in alopecia areata. The table came from immunoSEQ multiplex PCR; TCRdb's copy has only in-frame clones and leaves some out. Of around 160,000 clones in the sample, 87% were seen once. The input for sequencing was CD8+ T cells sorted from blood, taken at week 0. These receptors were taken from a human donor with alopecia areata. The CDR3 runs from the conserved cysteine through the conserved F or W. Each record gives: J gene, V gene, D gene, clone size, CDR3 protein, CDR3 DNA. A D gene is named only where the DNA matches it firmly. Only part of the rows carry a size: once, few, many, or a class if the clone is expanded.

TRBJ2-6 | TRBV19 | TRBD2 | NA | CASSMGGSGANVLTF | TGTGCCAGTAGTATGGGAGGGTCTGGGGCCAACGTCCTGACTTTC
TRBJ2-7 | TRBV5-4 | TRBD2 | NA | CASSATGTSLSEQYF | TGTGCCAGCAGCGCGACCGGGACTAGCCTCAGTGAGCAGTACTTC
TRBJ2-7 | TRBV13 | NA | once | CASRPPEGPNYEQYF | TGTGCCAGCCGACCCCCGGAGGGACCGAACTACGAGCAGTACTTC
TRBJ2-3 | TRBV4-1 | TRBD2 | NA | CASSQVGLAGGSAKVTDTQYF | TGCGCCAGCAGCCAAGTGGGTCTAGCGGGAGGTTCAGCAAAGGTCACAGATACGCAGTATTTT
TRBJ2-7 | TRBV29-1 | TRBD1 | NA | CSVAGGTGVSYEQYF | TGCAGCGTGGCCGGAGGGACAGGGGTCTCCTACGAGCAGTACTTC
TRBJ2-1 | TRBV4-1 | NA | NA | CASSQEAEGPYNEQFF | TGCGCCAGCAGCCAAGAGGCCGAAGGACCCTACAATGAGCAGTTCTTC
TRBJ1-5 | TRBV7-9 | NA | NA | CASSGTGGGNQPQHF | TGTGCCAGCAGCGGCACCGGTGGAGGCAATCAGCCCCAGCATTTT
TRBJ2-3 | TRBV14 | NA | NA | CASSPVTDTQYF | TGTGCCAGCAGCCCCGTAACAGATACGCAGTATTTT
TRBJ2-7 | TRBV30 | NA | once | CAWSVRFSYEQYF | TGTGCCTGGAGTGTACGTTTCTCCTACGAGCAGTACTTC
TRBJ1-4 | TRBV2 | NA | once | CASTGGVTDEKLFF | TGTGCCAGCACCGGGGGAGTGACGGATGAAAAACTGTTTTTT